This is a list of T cell receptor beta chains from one sample in a study of T cells expressing NK-cell markers. TCRdb reworked the 5' RACE reads into one entry per CDR3 protein, no DNA. The ten most abundant clones cover 4% to 4.5% of a sample with about 260,000 distinct CDR3 sequences. The sequenced sample was blood T cells: a sorted CD56 or NKG2C T cell subset, CD4+ or CD8+ T cells, or bulk PBMC T cells (not recorded which). The receptor set was obtained from a woman between 18 and 69 years old in good health. Each CDR3 is given with its conserved first and last residue. A clone size is listed for some rows: how often the clone was seen (once, few, many), or a class if it is expanded.

J: TRBJ2-3; size: NA; V: TRBV7-3; CDR3: CASSNRGAQATQYF
J: TRBJ1-6; size: NA; V: TRBV20-1; CDR3: CSAGQTGRHRVSPLHF
J: TRBJ1-1; size: NA; V: TRBV3-1; CDR3: CASSRDAAEAFF
J: TRBJ1-5; size: NA; V: TRBV25-1; CDR3: CASSTSGQGLNQPQHF
J: TRBJ2-3; size: NA; V: TRBV12-3/TRBV12-4; CDR3: CASSGWGGAASTDTQYF
J: TRBJ2-4; size: NA; V: TRBV4-1; CDR3: CASSQVGDIQYF
J: TRBJ2-4; size: NA; V: TRBV12-3/TRBV12-4; CDR3: CASSPGVAKNIQYF
J: TRBJ2-5; size: NA; V: TRBV27; CDR3: CASSQQGAKETQYF
J: TRBJ2-7; size: NA; V: TRBV6-2/TRBV6-3; CDR3: CASSSLGSGTGASYEQYF
J: TRBJ2-3; size: NA; V: TRBV7-2; CDR3: CASSLDGRAGTDTQYF
J: TRBJ1-1; size: NA; V: TRBV20-1; CDR3: CSARAYTQGTEAFF
J: TRBJ2-6; size: NA; V: TRBV24-1; CDR3: CATSGPGQGMSGANVLTF
J: TRBJ1-1; size: NA; V: TRBV6-5; CDR3: CASSYSRYRDRENTEAFF
J: TRBJ1-2; size: NA; V: TRBV15; CDR3: CATSRFGQNLNGYTF
J: TRBJ1-1; size: NA; V: TRBV27; CDR3: CASSLHPGGGTEAFF
J: TRBJ1-5; size: NA; V: TRBV9; CDR3: CASSVAGYSNQPQHF
J: TRBJ2-2; size: NA; V: TRBV12-3/TRBV12-4; CDR3: CASSLGRGGTGELFF
J: TRBJ2-5; size: NA; V: TRBV9; CDR3: CASRRGVIGETQYF
J: TRBJ1-5; size: NA; V: TRBV30; CDR3: CAWSVESGPNQPQHF
J: TRBJ1-5; size: NA; V: TRBV10-3; CDR3: CAISAQGGQPQHF
J: TRBJ1-5; size: NA; V: TRBV12-3/TRBV12-4; CDR3: CASSEDGTGGQPQHF
J: TRBJ2-1; size: NA; V: TRBV20-1; CDR3: CSAREGAVEQFF
J: TRBJ2-5; size: NA; V: TRBV4-1; CDR3: CASSQVSSVGAWETQYF
J: TRBJ2-1; size: NA; V: TRBV12-3/TRBV12-4; CDR3: CASSLRGEGGQFF
J: TRBJ2-1; size: NA; V: TRBV7-2; CDR3: CASSGTSYNEQFF
J: TRBJ2-3; size: NA; V: TRBV5-6; CDR3: CASSLVHSQNTQYF
J: TRBJ2-2; size: NA; V: TRBV19; CDR3: CASIPMRGSGGELFF
J: TRBJ2-3; size: NA; V: TRBV10-3; CDR3: CAISDIEGIQTDTQYF
J: TRBJ2-1; size: NA; V: TRBV20-1; CDR3: CTPGTPYEQFF
J: TRBJ2-3; size: NA; V: TRBV4-2; CDR3: CASSPSGSTDTQYF
J: TRBJ1-3; size: NA; V: TRBV3-1; CDR3: CASSRRGGALSGNTIYF
J: TRBJ1-1; size: NA; V: TRBV30; CDR3: CAWKGRTEAFF
J: TRBJ1-1; size: NA; V: TRBV29-1; CDR3: CSVDGRAGTEAFF
J: TRBJ2-6; size: NA; V: TRBV5-1; CDR3: CASGVTASGANVLTF
J: TRBJ1-1; size: NA; V: TRBV4-2; CDR3: CASSQEPEVNTEAFF
J: TRBJ2-3; size: NA; V: TRBV28; CDR3: CASQPPGETDTQYF
J: TRBJ2-2; size: NA; V: TRBV5-1; CDR3: CASSQQRTGELFF
J: TRBJ2-7; size: NA; V: TRBV20-1; CDR3: CSARDLQDSSYEQYF
J: TRBJ2-5; size: NA; V: TRBV15; CDR3: CATSRAQETQYF
J: TRBJ1-1; size: NA; V: TRBV6-1; CDR3: CASSEALPDSGTEAFF
J: TRBJ2-1; size: NA; V: TRBV12-3/TRBV12-4; CDR3: CASSFFYQGSLFF
J: TRBJ1-5; size: NA; V: TRBV3-1; CDR3: CASSLGLGLQHF
J: TRBJ2-2; size: NA; V: TRBV18; CDR3: CASSPGLADYANTGELFF
J: TRBJ2-5; size: NA; V: TRBV7-7; CDR3: CASSPTGGAWETQYF
J: TRBJ2-5; size: NA; V: TRBV15; CDR3: CATSSQVWIAETQYF
J: TRBJ2-7; size: NA; V: TRBV5-1; CDR3: CASSLEARRYEQYF
J: TRBJ2-4; size: NA; V: TRBV29-1; CDR3: CSVDRDGIQYF
J: TRBJ1-1; size: NA; V: TRBV6-5; CDR3: CASSYKEATEAFF
J: TRBJ2-6; size: NA; V: TRBV18; CDR3: CASSPLPKGTGANVLTF
J: TRBJ1-6; size: NA; V: TRBV30; CDR3: CAWSAQNYSPLHF
J: TRBJ2-7; size: NA; V: TRBV20-1; CDR3: CSAPRLATSYEQYF
J: TRBJ2-1; size: medium-sized; V: TRBV27; CDR3: CASSSLLTSGNEQFF
J: TRBJ1-6; size: NA; V: TRBV20-1; CDR3: CSASQLGTSYNSPLHF
J: TRBJ1-2; size: NA; V: TRBV5-1; CDR3: CASSTQGAYGYTF